Shown below are 30 T cell receptor beta chains from a single sample sequenced in a study of cytomegalovirus exposure and HLA in healthy donors. PCR was performed using 60 Vbeta and 13 Jbeta primers. Method: immunoSEQ multiplex PCR; TCRdb's copy keeps in-frame clones and lacks some. The table has 130,000 to 150,000 clones, about 80% seen once; the top ten hold around 13%. Sequencing was carried out using PBMCs. Receptor source: a man between 35 and 55 years old in good health and CMV-seropositive.

This chain links TRBV5-1 with TRBJ2-2, with 7 positions matching TRBD1. Germline CDR1 is SGHRS and CDR2 is YFSETQ. The J segment lost 1 base and the V segment lost 4 bases, leaving 7 bases of the junction unmatched. The CDR3 loop spans 16 amino acids. The CDR3 DNA is TGCGCCAGCAGCACGACAGGGATGGGGAACACCGGGGAGCTGTTTTTT. Protein sequence: CASSTTGMGNTGELFF.

The chain joins TRBV7-2 to TRBJ1-2; D is uncertain. Trimming pared 1 base from V and 8 bases from J, leaving 11 bases between. This CDR3 contains 13 residues. Per the germline V gene, CDR1 is SGHTA and CDR2 is FQGNSA. The chain's CDR3 is CASSLERVEGYTF. In nucleotides, the CDR3 is TGTGCCAGCAGCTTAGAGAGGGTTGAGGGCTACACCTTC.

The chain links TRBV19 to TRBJ2-1, with 9 bases identical to TRBD2. CDR3 length equals 16 residues. Germline CDR1 is LNHDA and CDR2 is SQIVND (reference sequence). V shed 4 bases and J 0 bases; nucleotides not matched to a gene: 4. The CDR3 region has the DNA TGTGCCAGTAGTACCAGCGGGAGGAACTCCTACAATGAGCAGTTCTTC. Translated, it gives CASSTSGRNSYNEQFF.

Here the CDR3 reads CASSFRQGNEKLFF. DNA of the CDR3: TGTGCCAGCAGCTTTCGACAGGGTAATGAAAAACTGTTTTTT. The chain employs TRBV7-9 and TRBJ1-4, with 7 bases that match TRBD1. Unmatched junction bases numbered 2, after V lost 3 bases and J lost 4 bases. Germline V gene data show CDR1 as SEHNR and CDR2 as FQNEAQ (reference sequence). The CDR3 contains 14 residues.

The V and J genes are TRBV19 and TRBJ1-2; 12 nucleotides align to TRBD1. This CDR3 has 14 residues. The V gene's germline CDR1 is LNHDA and CDR2 SQIVND (reference sequence). V lost 4 bases and J lost 7; bases outside the gene matches: 4. Here the CDR3 DNA reads TGTGCCAGTAGTAGGGGGACAGGGGGCTCTGGCTACACCTTC. As protein: CASSRGTGGSGYTF.

This clone was found a few times. V and J are TRBV5-1 and TRBJ1-1; TRBD1 agrees at 7 bases. This CDR3 spans 14 amino acids. V was pared by 4 bases and J by 2 bases, with 5 bases of the junction left unmatched. Germline loops: CDR1 SGHRS, CDR2 YFSETQ. The CDR3 is CASSTGTANTEAFF. The CDR3 region has the DNA TGCGCCAGCAGCACCGGGACAGCTAACACTGAAGCTTTCTTT.

The J gene is TRBJ2-6, the V gene TRBV5-1; perhaps TRBD2 as D (7 bases). This CDR3 comprises 15 residues. Deletions cut 6 bases from V and 3 bases from J, with 13 bases between. From germline, CDR1 is SGHRS and CDR2 YFSETQ. The CDR3 region has the DNA TGCGCCAGCATGGGGGGGCGCTTTGGGGCCAACGTCCTGACTTTC. This sequence encodes CASMGGRFGANVLTF.

This clone was counted a few times. The rearrangement uses TRBV5-1 and TRBJ1-1, with D possibly being TRBD1 (5 bases). The CDR3 is 14 amino acids. The V end lost 7 bases, the J end lost 3 bases, and 16 bases lay between the germline ends. Germline CDR1 and CDR2: SGHRS and YFSETQ. The CDR3 region is CASGITGGDTEAFF. The CDR3 DNA is TGCGCCAGCGGCATTACAGGAGGGGACACTGAAGCTTTCTTT.

The CDR3 nucleotides read TGCGCCAGCAGCTTCCGACAGGGGGCGGGAGGGCAGTACTTC. It codes for CASSFRQGAGGQYF. The rearrangement joins TRBV5-1 to TRBJ2-7, with 10 bases that match TRBD1. The V and J ends lost 2 bases and 9 bases, in that order; junction bases with no gene match: 8. The germline gives CDR1 SGHRS, CDR2 YFSETQ. This CDR3 has 14 amino acids.

This clone was seen a few times. This chain joins TRBV9 and TRBJ1-5; D may be TRBD1 (6 bases). CDR1 is SGDLS, CDR2 YYNGEE, per germline. The V and J ends lost 4 bases and 2 bases respectively, with 13 bases between them. The CDR3 is 15 residues long. The CDR3 bases are TGTGCCAGCAGCAAAGGGGGTATAGGCAATCAGCCCCAGCATTTT. Its protein is CASSKGGIGNQPQHF.

The rearrangement links TRBV18 to TRBJ2-1; D is uncertain. Germline CDR1 reads KGHSH; CDR2 reads LQKENI. Between the trimmed V and J ends, which lost 3 bases and 8 bases, there was a span of 11 bases. The CDR3 totals 13 residues. The CDR3 DNA reads TGTGCCAGCTCACCGCTGGTCTCGGATGAGCAGTTCTTC. Translation gives CASSPLVSDEQFF.

The rearrangement uses TRBV5-1 and TRBJ2-7; a possible D gene is TRBD1 (6 bases). The CDR3 is made up of 16 amino acids. The germline CDR1 and CDR2 sequences are SGHRS and YFSETQ. V lost 2 bases and J 2 bases, leaving 17 bases between the germline ends. CDR3 residues: CASSFGSGAIPYEQYF. The CDR3 nucleotides are TGCGCCAGCAGCTTTGGGTCAGGGGCGATTCCCTACGAGCAGTACTTC.

V is TRBV29-1 and J is TRBJ2-7, with 7 bases that match TRBD2. Germline CDR1 reads SQVTM; CDR2 reads ANQGSEA. The CDR3 runs 14 residues. V lost 4 bases and J lost 3; bases outside the gene matches: 9. The CDR3 is CSVVGLAEHYEQYF. Written as DNA, the CDR3 is TGCAGCGTTGTGGGGCTAGCGGAGCACTACGAGCAGTACTTC.

J is TRBJ2-3 and V is TRBV9; 7 bases align to TRBD2. The ends lost 5 bases at V and 5 bases at J; junction bases unmatched: 11. This CDR3 is 15 amino acids long. The germline CDR1 and CDR2 sequences are SGDLS and YYNGEE. CDR3 bases: TGTGCCAGCAGTCTTAGCGGGCCGGCGGGAGATACGCAGTATTTT. As protein: CASSLSGPAGDTQYF.

The chain has TRBV11-2 and TRBJ1-5; D is unclear. The germline V and J ends were trimmed by 2 bases and 4 bases, with 9 bases remaining between them. CDR1 and CDR2 from the germline V gene are SGHAT and FQNNGV. This CDR3 spans 14 amino acids. The CDR3 region has the DNA TGTGCCAGCAGCTTAACGACGGGGAATCAGCCCCAGCATTTT. Protein product: CASSLTTGNQPQHF.

The chain is built from TRBV28 and TRBJ1-1; D gene ambiguous. Trimming pared 1 base from V and 5 bases from J, leaving 11 bases between. CDR3 length equals 14 residues. The germline gives CDR1 MDHEN, CDR2 SYDVKM. The CDR3 here is CASSLLGRGTEAFF. CDR3 sequence (DNA): TGTGCCAGCAGTTTATTAGGGCGGGGTACTGAAGCTTTCTTT.

The chain carries TRBV7-9 and TRBJ2-1; TRBD2 is a possible D gene (6 bases). There are 16 residues in the CDR3. V gave up 3 bases and J gave up 3 bases, with 15 bases separating them. Germline CDR1 and CDR2: SEHNR and FQNEAQ (reference sequence). This chain's CDR3 is CASSFQPTSIYNEQFF. In DNA, the CDR3 is TGTGCCAGCAGCTTTCAACCCACTAGCATCTACAATGAGCAGTTCTTC. Filled out from reference TRBV7-9 and TRBJ2-1, the complete variable domain reads DTGVSQNPRHKITKRGQNVTFRCDPISEHNRLYWYRQTLGQGPEFLTYFQNEAQLEKSRLLSDRFSAERPKGSFSTLEIQRTEQGDSAMYLCASSFQPTSIYNEQFFGPGTRLTVL.

The chain recombines TRBV5-1 with TRBJ1-2; 9 nucleotides match TRBD1. The CDR3 is 12 residues long. Trimming cost V 4 bases and J 12 bases; bases outside gene matches: 7. The germline V gene encodes CDR1 SGHRS and CDR2 YFSETQ. Here the CDR3 reads CASSSGTGYDTF. CDR3 sequence (DNA): TGCGCCAGCAGCAGCGGGACAGGGTACGACACCTTC.

The rearrangement uses TRBV5-6 and TRBJ2-7, with TRBD1 matching over 7 bases. The trim removed 4 bases at V and 2 bases at J, leaving 6 bases unmatched. This CDR3 spans 14 amino acids. Germline-derived CDR1 and CDR2 are SGHDT and YYEEEE. CDR3 in amino acids: CASSPGTETYEQYF. The CDR3 DNA is TGTGCCAGCAGCCCCGGGACAGAGACCTACGAGCAGTACTTC. The full variable domain, with the rest looked up from reference TRBV5-6 and TRBJ2-7, is DAGVTQSPTHLIKTRGQQVTLRCSPKSGHDTVSWYQQALGQGPQFIFQYYEEEERQRGNFPDRFSGHQFPNYSSELNVNALLLGDSALYLCASSPGTETYEQYFGPGTRLTVT.

The gene calls are TRBV5-4 and TRBJ2-1, with D possibly matching TRBD2 (6 bases). V was shortened by 5 bases and J by 1 base, with 13 bases between the two germline ends. The CDR3 is 15 amino acids. Germline CDR1 reads SGHNT; CDR2 reads YYREEE (reference sequence). The CDR3, as DNA: TGTGCCAGCAGTTCTACGGGACTTTCCTACAATGAGCAGTTCTTC. This sequence encodes CASSSTGLSYNEQFF.

V gene TRBV28 combines with J gene TRBJ2-1; TRBD2 matches 8 bases. This CDR3 is 15 amino acids long. Unmatched junction bases numbered 11, after V lost 8 bases and J lost 5 bases. Germline CDR1 and CDR2: MDHEN and SYDVKM. CDR3 sequence (DNA): TGTGCCAGCGGGGTGGCGGGAGGCTATGACAATGAGCAGTTCTTC. Its protein is CASGVAGGYDNEQFF.

V and J are TRBV11-3 and TRBJ2-1; 9 bases are a match to TRBD2. V dropped 1 base and J dropped 4; count of bases not matched to a gene: 2. Germline lookup yields CDR1 SGHNT and CDR2 YENEEA. The CDR3 sequence is 15 residues long. The CDR3 DNA is TGTGCCAGCAGCTTAGGACTAGCGGCTTACAATGAGCAGTTCTTC. It translates to CASSLGLAAYNEQFF.

The chain couples TRBV7-2 to TRBJ1-5, with 7 bases matching TRBD1. CDR3 length: 17 amino acids. V shed 4 bases and J 0 bases; nucleotides not matched to a gene: 9. The V gene's germline CDR1 is SGHTA and CDR2 FQGNSA. The CDR3 loop is CASSCGQVLYSNQPQHF. The CDR3 nucleotides read TGTGCCAGCAGCTGTGGACAGGTCCTTTATAGCAATCAGCCCCAGCATTTT.

The rearrangement links TRBV6-6 to TRBJ2-5, with TRBD2 matching 16 bases. CDR3 length equals 16 residues. Germline V gene sequence: CDR1 MNHNY, CDR2 SVGAGI (reference sequence). The trim removed 5 bases at V and 5 bases at J, leaving 5 bases unmatched. The CDR3 spells CASSPGTSGRGETQYF. Here the CDR3 DNA reads TGTGCCAGCAGTCCCGGGACTAGCGGGAGGGGGGAGACCCAGTACTTC.

Points on this clone: At one of its ends the junction is not consistent with the germline gene, which may arise from a read error. This chain uses TRBV11-2 with TRBJ2-5, with a weak D call TRBD2 (6 bases). CDR3 size: 12 residues. CDR1 and CDR2 from the germline V gene are SGHAT and FQNNGV. This CDR3 reads CASSSGELPQHF. DNA for the CDR3: TGTGCCAGCAGCTCGGGGGAGCTCCCACAACACTTC.

This clone was seen only a few times. The chain links TRBV13 to TRBJ2-7, with TRBD2 matching 7 bases. CDR3 length equals 15 residues. Germline values: CDR1 PRHDT, CDR2 FYEKMQ (reference sequence). J lost 4 bases, V lost 0 bases, and 6 bases had no gene match. CDR3 coding DNA: TGTGCCAGCAGCTTAGGCCAACTGGGAGGGTACGAGCAGTACTTC. It codes for CASSLGQLGGYEQYF.

The rearrangement joins TRBV11-3 to TRBJ2-3; the match to TRBD2 covers 8 bases. The V and J ends lost 1 base and 0 bases, in that order; junction bases with no gene match: 6. CDR1 and CDR2 (germline): SGHNT, YENEEA. The CDR3 has 17 amino acids. The CDR3 spells CASSLGFSGSSTDTQYF. CDR3 DNA: TGTGCCAGCAGCTTAGGGTTCAGCGGGAGTAGCACAGATACGCAGTATTTT.

This chain joins TRBV5-4 and TRBJ1-2; D not resolved. Trimming removed 0 bases from V and 0 bases from J, with 6 bases in between. This CDR3 comprises 14 residues. CDR1 and CDR2 (germline): SGHNT, YYREEE (reference sequence). CDR3 protein: CASSLVQTNYGYTF. The CDR3 nucleotides are TGTGCCAGCAGCTTGGTACAGACTAACTATGGCTACACCTTC.

The V call is TRBV7-6, the J call TRBJ2-7; unclear D gene. Germline CDR1 and CDR2: SGHVS and FNYEAQ. Between the trimmed V and J ends, which lost 5 bases and 5 bases, there was a span of 16 bases. There are 14 residues in the CDR3. This chain's CDR3 is CASSPYVGGNEQYF. In nucleotides, the CDR3 is TGTGCCAGCAGCCCGTATGTTGGTGGCAACGAGCAGTACTTC.

This clone was counted once. The DNA of the CDR3 is TGCAGCATATCAGGGGGCGCATTGGCTTTCTTT. Amino acids: CSISGGALAFF. This sequence joins TRBV29-1 and TRBJ1-1; 8 bases map to TRBD1. Germline V lookup: CDR1 SQVTM, CDR2 ANQGSEA. J lost 11 bases, V lost 8 bases, and 10 bases had no gene match. The CDR3 has 11 residues.